This TCR beta chain emerged from a study of blood T cell repertoires in COVID-19. In the study overall: Specimens from acute and convalescent COVID-19 originated in the United States, Italy and Spain. Nucleic acid was either cDNA or gDNA, and it came from T cells, B-cell-depleted T cells, or PBMCs.

In Seattle, patients joined the study during active infection and were tracked longitudinally. Trimming removed 1 base from V and 8 bases from J, with 11 bases in between. Germline-derived CDR1 and CDR2 are SGHNT and YENEEA. The CDR3 contains 13 residues. In the authors' methods: From reference gene primer amplification, estimates of nucleated cell counts were derived. Generated by immunoSEQ multiplex PCR, the TCRdb table keeps only in-frame clones and is missing some. The D gene and trimming were derived from the DNA, and the V and J assignments and clone size from that table. The sample includes 250,000 to 300,000 clones, roughly 90% seen only once; the top ten take roughly 10%.

Sequencing was carried out using peripheral blood. The source is a young woman with COVID-19, enrolled during active disease. J is TRBJ1-2 and V is TRBV11-3; a weak D match, TRBD1 (5 bases). This chain's CDR3 is CASSLAGGRGYTF. CDR3 DNA: TGTGCCAGCAGCTTAGCCGGGGGGAGAGGCTACACCTTC.